These 4 T cell receptor beta chains were all obtained from the same sample, sequenced in a study of identical twins. TCRdb ran MiXCR on the 5' RACE reads and lists one entry per CDR3 protein. Here the sample spans 1.5 million to 2 million distinct CDR3 sequences, less than 35% being singletons. The sample consisted of cord blood. The receptors originated from a newborn girl in good health.

CDR3 protein: CASRTGQYTGELFF. CDR3 nucleotides: TGCGCCAGCCGCACGGGACAGTACACCGGGGAGCTGTTTTTT. The genes are TRBV5-1 and TRBJ2-2; TRBD1 agrees at 7 bases. Germline CDR1 is SGHRS and CDR2 is YFSETQ. The CDR3 runs to 14 residues. J was trimmed by 3 bases and V by 7 bases; bases with no gene match: 6.

The chain is built from TRBV6-6 and TRBJ1-4; 9 positions match TRBD1. V gave up 5 bases and J gave up 10 bases; unmatched junction bases: 14. The germline V gene has CDR1 MNHNY and CDR2 SVGAGI (reference sequence). There are 16 residues in the CDR3. CDR3 sequence (DNA): TGTGCCAGCAGTATACGCGGGACAGGGAGTCTCGGAAAACTGTTTTTT. Translated: CASSIRGTGSLGKLFF.

This rearrangement joins TRBV7-2 to TRBJ2-7; possible D gene TRBD2, 5 bases. CDR3 length: 13 amino acids. Germline V gives CDR1 SGHTA, CDR2 FQGNSA. The V and J ends lost 4 bases and 5 bases respectively, with 12 bases between them. The chain's CDR3 is CASSYNGIHEQYF. The CDR3 coding sequence is TGTGCCAGCAGCTATAACGGGATCCACGAGCAGTACTTC.

This clonotype turned up a few times. This chain joins TRBV28 and TRBJ2-5; 11 positions agree with TRBD2. The CDR3 contains 17 residues. V shed 6 bases and J 0 bases; nucleotides not matched to a gene: 9. Germline V gene lookup returns CDR1 MDHEN and CDR2 SYDVKM. CDR3 sequence: CASRLAGVGGYQETQYF. The DNA for the CDR3 is TGTGCCAGCAGACTAGCGGGAGTGGGTGGGTACCAAGAGACCCAGTACTTC.